These T cell receptor beta chains were read from a single sample in a study of shared clonotypes between healthy human individuals. TCRdb's copy holds only in-frame clones and misses some; the assay was immunoSEQ multiplex PCR. The sample includes some 380,000 clones, about 96% of them seen just once. Source material: memory CD8+ T cells sorted from blood. All receptors derive from a man aged 25-45 years in good health. The CDR3 runs from the conserved cysteine through the conserved F or W. D genes are given only for firm matches. Some rows mark clone size as missing; the rest say once, few, many or name a class of expanded clone.

CDR3 length: 13
J gene: TRBJ2-2
V gene: TRBV5-1
clone size: -
D gene: TRBD1
CDR3 DNA: TGCGCCAGCAGCGCACAGGGGACCGGGGAGCTGTTTTTT
CDR3 protein: CASSAQGTGELFF

CDR3 length: 15
J gene: TRBJ2-3
V gene: TRBV7-9
clone size: once
D gene: TRBD2
CDR3 DNA: TGTGCCAGCAGCCCGACTAGCGGCCCTTCAGATACGCAGTATTTT
CDR3 protein: CASSPTSGPSDTQYF

CDR3 length: 12
J gene: TRBJ1-2
V gene: TRBV28
clone size: -
D gene: TRBD1
CDR3 DNA: TGTGCCAGCAGTTGGCCAGGGGGCGGCTACACCTTC
CDR3 protein: CASSWPGGGYTF

CDR3 length: 14
J gene: TRBJ1-2
V gene: TRBV29-1
clone size: -
D gene: TRBD1
CDR3 DNA: TGCAGCGTTGAAGTGACAGGGGGGGTTCCGAGCTACACCTTC
CDR3 protein: CSVEVTGGVPSYTF

CDR3 length: 14
J gene: TRBJ1-1
V gene: TRBV5-4
clone size: once
D gene: TRBD1
CDR3 DNA: TGTGTCAGCAGGGAACAGGGGGCGGGCACTGAAGCTTTCTTT
CDR3 protein: CVSREQGAGTEAFF

CDR3 length: 13
J gene: TRBJ1-5
V gene: TRBV5-1
clone size: -
D gene: -
CDR3 DNA: TGCGCCAGCAGCGACAGACCCAATCAGCCCCAGCATTTT
CDR3 protein: CASSDRPNQPQHF

CDR3 length: 17
J gene: TRBJ2-7
V gene: TRBV6-4
clone size: -
D gene: -
CDR3 DNA: TGTGCCAGCAGTGACCCCACGACGATTCGGGATACCTACGAGCAGTACTTC
CDR3 protein: CASSDPTTIRDTYEQYF

CDR3 length: 12
J gene: TRBJ2-7
V gene: TRBV2
clone size: -
D gene: -
CDR3 DNA: TGTGCCAGCAGGGCCGGGTTCTACGAGCAGTACTTC
CDR3 protein: CASRAGFYEQYF

CDR3 length: 12
J gene: TRBJ1-2
V gene: TRBV7-9
clone size: -
D gene: -
CDR3 DNA: TGTGCCAGCAGCCCAACCCTTTATGGCTACACCTTC
CDR3 protein: CASSPTLYGYTF

CDR3 length: 13
J gene: TRBJ2-7
V gene: TRBV2
clone size: -
D gene: -
CDR3 DNA: TGTGCCAGCAGTGGTCAGATCTCCTACGAGCAGTACTTC
CDR3 protein: CASSGQISYEQYF

CDR3 length: 16
J gene: TRBJ2-1
V gene: TRBV5-3
clone size: -
D gene: TRBD2
CDR3 DNA: TGTGCCAGAAGCTTGTCACCTAGCGGAGTCTACAATGAGCAGTTCTTC
CDR3 protein: CARSLSPSGVYNEQFF

CDR3 length: 14
J gene: TRBJ2-7
V gene: TRBV4-1
clone size: -
D gene: TRBD2
CDR3 DNA: TGCGCCAGCAGCCAAGGTCTAGCGGGGAACGAGCAGTACTTC
CDR3 protein: CASSQGLAGNEQYF

CDR3 length: 16
J gene: TRBJ2-7
V gene: TRBV6-5
clone size: once
D gene: TRBD1
CDR3 DNA: TGTGCCAGCAGTTATAACGCCGGGACAGTTACCTACGAGCAGTACTTC
CDR3 protein: CASSYNAGTVTYEQYF

CDR3 length: 12
J gene: TRBJ2-3
V gene: TRBV9
clone size: -
D gene: -
CDR3 DNA: TGTGCCAGCAGCGGTCAGGGGGATACGCAGTATTTT
CDR3 protein: CASSGQGDTQYF

CDR3 length: 13
J gene: TRBJ1-4
V gene: TRBV7-2
clone size: once
D gene: -
CDR3 DNA: TGTGCCAGCAGCTTAGGGCAGGGGCGAAAACTGTTTTTT
CDR3 protein: CASSLGQGRKLFF

CDR3 length: 13
J gene: TRBJ1-1
V gene: TRBV5-1
clone size: -
D gene: -
CDR3 DNA: TGCGCCAGCAGCTTAAGGGCGGGCACTGAAGCTTTCTTT
CDR3 protein: CASSLRAGTEAFF

CDR3 length: 13
J gene: TRBJ2-5
V gene: TRBV4-1
clone size: once
D gene: -
CDR3 DNA: TGCGCCAGCAGCCAAGATCCGAATAAGACCCAGTACTTC
CDR3 protein: CASSQDPNKTQYF

CDR3 length: 18
J gene: TRBJ2-6
V gene: TRBV11-2
clone size: -
D gene: -
CDR3 DNA: TGTGCCAGCAGCGGAGTCCCCAAGCAACAAAGTCGGGCCAACGTCCTGACTTTC
CDR3 protein: CASSGVPKQQSRANVLTF

CDR3 length: 13
J gene: TRBJ2-1
V gene: TRBV10-1
clone size: -
D gene: -
CDR3 DNA: TGCGCCAGCAGAAGGGACCCGAATGGGGTGCAGTTCTTC
CDR3 protein: CASRRDPNGVQFF

CDR3 length: 15
J gene: TRBJ1-6
V gene: TRBV2
clone size: -
D gene: TRBD1
CDR3 DNA: TGTGCCAGCAGTGCCGGACAGGGGACGGGTTCACCCCTCCACTTT
CDR3 protein: CASSAGQGTGSPLHF

CDR3 length: 15
J gene: TRBJ2-4
V gene: TRBV5-4
clone size: -
D gene: -
CDR3 DNA: TGTGCCAGCAGCTTGGTGGGGACAGCCAAAAACATTCAGTACTTC
CDR3 protein: CASSLVGTAKNIQYF

CDR3 length: 13
J gene: TRBJ1-2
V gene: TRBV27
clone size: -
D gene: -
CDR3 DNA: TGTGCCAGCAGTTTAAGGGGGGGGTATGGCTACACCTTC
CDR3 protein: CASSLRGGYGYTF

CDR3 length: 14
J gene: TRBJ1-4
V gene: TRBV5-1
clone size: -
D gene: TRBD1
CDR3 DNA: TGCGCCAGCAGCTTGACAGGGGAAGTAGAAAAACTGTTTTTT
CDR3 protein: CASSLTGEVEKLFF

CDR3 length: 15
J gene: TRBJ2-7
V gene: TRBV6-1
clone size: -
D gene: -
CDR3 DNA: TGTGCCAGCAGTGAGTCACAGCGTCCGTTCTACGAGCAGTACTTC
CDR3 protein: CASSESQRPFYEQYF

CDR3 length: 16
J gene: TRBJ1-1
V gene: TRBV6-5
clone size: -
D gene: -
CDR3 DNA: TGTGCCAGCAGTTACTCGATCCCAATCTGGAACACTGAAGCTTTCTTT
CDR3 protein: CASSYSIPIWNTEAFF

CDR3 length: 16
J gene: TRBJ2-5
V gene: TRBV25-1
clone size: -
D gene: -
CDR3 DNA: TGTGCCAGCAGTGAAGGCTCAGGAGGCATGAGGGAGACCCAGTACTTC
CDR3 protein: CASSEGSGGMRETQYF

CDR3 length: 15
J gene: TRBJ1-3
V gene: TRBV6-6
clone size: -
D gene: -
CDR3 DNA: TGTGCCAGCAGTTCCTCCTCCACCTCTGGAAACACCATATATTTT
CDR3 protein: CASSSSSTSGNTIYF

CDR3 length: 16
J gene: TRBJ1-5
V gene: TRBV19
clone size: -
D gene: TRBD1
CDR3 DNA: TGTGCCAGTAGTATGGACAGGGGGTATAGCAATCAGCCCCAGCATTTT
CDR3 protein: CASSMDRGYSNQPQHF

CDR3 length: 15
J gene: TRBJ2-1
V gene: TRBV28
clone size: once
D gene: -
CDR3 DNA: TGTGCCAGCACCTGGAGGGAGAGCTCCTACAATGAGCAGTTCTTC
CDR3 protein: CASTWRESSYNEQFF